The source of this T cell receptor beta chain is a study of shared clonotypes between healthy human individuals. The study ran the assay at deep level. Generated by immunoSEQ multiplex PCR, the TCRdb table keeps only in-frame clones and is missing some. Altogether roughly 2.4 million clones are present, under 97% being singletons, with the ten largest covering less than 0.15%. CDR1 and CDR2 (germline): SGHTA, FQGNSA. V was trimmed by 5 bases and J by 2 bases, leaving 15 bases between them. This CDR3 is 15 amino acids long. V and J are TRBV7-2 and TRBJ1-2, with D hard to call. This sequence was found in a man aged 18 to 35 in good health. Specimen: naive CD4+ T cells sorted from blood. The sample's subset: CD45RA+ positively selected. CDR3 protein: CASSPRVGSNYGYTF. In nucleotides, the CDR3 is TGTGCCAGCAGCCCCCGTGTGGGATCCAACTATGGCTACACCTTC. The full variable domain, completed using reference TRBV7-2 and TRBJ1-2, is GAGVSQSPSNKVTEKGKDVELRCDPISGHTALYWYRQSLGQGLEFLIYFQGNSAPDKSGLPSDRFSAERTGGSVSTLTIQRTQQEDSAVYLCASSPRVGSNYGYTFGSGTRLTVV.